This TCR beta chain was identified in a study of blood T cell repertoires in COVID-19. Overall study: Whether acute or convalescent, the COVID-19 samples came from the United States, Italy and Spain. PBMCs, B-cell-depleted T cells, or T cells were the source of the cDNA or gDNA that made up the material.

Original processing methods: Reference gene primer amplification gave estimated nucleated cell counts. The protocol was immunoSEQ multiplex PCR, while the TCRdb copy is restricted to in-frame clones and leaves out a portion. V and J calls and clone size come straight from that table; D and trimming were deduced from the DNA. Of 20,000 to 25,000 clones listed, over 75% are singletons. The CDR3 is 15 amino acids. Germline CDR1 SGHKS, CDR2 YYEKEE (reference sequence). Trimming took 3 bases from V and 2 from J, leaving 9 bases between them. In its sample, this clone was seen once. The TCR comes from a human donor in a cohort sampled during active COVID-19. Material for sequencing was peripheral blood. V usage is TRBV5-5 and J usage is TRBJ1-6; D perhaps matches TRBD1 (6 bases). CDR3 nucleotides: TGTGCCAGCAGCTCGACAGGAACCTATAATTCACCCCTCCACTTT. Amino acid sequence: CASSSTGTYNSPLHF.